Below are 30 T cell receptor beta chains sequenced from a single sample in a study of blood T cell repertoires in COVID-19. Clones were read by immunoSEQ multiplex PCR, and TCRdb kept only the in-frame ones, dropping some. The repertoire holds around 250,000 clones, with approximately 81% as singletons. Material for sequencing was peripheral blood. The receptors were gathered from a woman younger than 35 with acute or convalescent COVID-19.

This rearrangement joins TRBV6-5 to TRBJ2-5, with 7 nucleotides matching TRBD1. The CDR3 sequence is 14 residues long. Germline V CDR1 and CDR2: MNHEY, SVGAGI. Trimming removed 5 bases from V and 0 bases from J; junction bases left unmatched: 3. CDR3 in DNA: TGTGCCAGCAGTCGACAGGGAAACCAAGAGACCCAGTACTTC. It codes for CASSRQGNQETQYF.

J is TRBJ1-1 and V is TRBV19; D is undetermined. In germline, CDR1 is LNHDA, CDR2 SQIVND (reference sequence). The CDR3 length is 13 residues. The V and J ends lost 3 bases and 5 bases respectively, with 10 bases between them. In nucleotides, the CDR3 is TGTGCCAGTAGTATCGAGGGTTGGACTGAAGCTTTCTTT. This translates into CASSIEGWTEAFF.

This clone appeared once. The chain joins TRBV9 to TRBJ2-1; TRBD2 is a possible D gene (5 bases). The germline CDR1 and CDR2 sequences are SGDLS and YYNGEE. CDR3 length equals 16 residues. V was shortened by 0 bases and J by 0 bases, with 10 bases between the two germline ends. CDR3 amino acids: CASSVDPGSSYNEQFF. In DNA, the CDR3 is TGTGCCAGCAGCGTAGATCCGGGGAGCTCCTACAATGAGCAGTTCTTC.

The rearrangement uses TRBV4-1 and TRBJ2-1; TRBD1 matches at 9 bases. V was clipped by 4 bases and J by 8 bases; unmatched bases: 18. This CDR3 is built from 18 residues. Germline V gene lookup returns CDR1 MGHRA and CDR2 YSYEKL. CDR3: CASSRTRDRERGRDEQFF. The CDR3 DNA is TGCGCCAGCAGCCGCACCAGGGACAGGGAAAGAGGACGGGATGAGCAGTTCTTC.

This clone was counted once. The chain joins TRBV23-1 to TRBJ2-7, with D maybe TRBD1 (5 bases). TRBV23-1 is flagged as an ORF with uncertain function. V gave up 6 bases and J gave up 5 bases, with 23 bases separating them. CDR3 length: 16 residues. The CDR3 reads CASRNRAGQGAHEQYF. Here the CDR3 DNA reads TGCGCCAGCAGGAATCGGGCAGGGCAGGGCGCCCACGAGCAGTACTTC.

This clone was seen just once. This chain connects TRBV7-2 to TRBJ1-2, with 9 positions matching TRBD1. Trimming at V came to 5 bases and at J to 0 bases, leaving 7 bases not matched to a gene. Germline V gene data show CDR1 as SGHTA and CDR2 as FQGNSA. The CDR3 consists of 16 residues. This chain's CDR3 is CASSGGQGLANYGYTF. For the CDR3, the DNA is TGTGCCAGCAGCGGGGGACAGGGTCTGGCTAACTATGGCTACACCTTC. Together with reference TRBV7-2 and TRBJ1-2, the CDR3 gives the full variable domain: GAGVSQSPSNKVTEKGKDVELRCDPISGHTALYWYRQSLGQGLEFLIYFQGNSAPDKSGLPSDRFSAERTGGSVSTLTIQRTQQEDSAVYLCASSGGQGLANYGYTFGSGTRLTVV.

A note on this clone: Different DNA sequences within this sample yield the same CDR3. The rearrangement uses TRBV27 and TRBJ1-4; 7 nucleotides agree with TRBD1. Trimming removed 0 bases from V and 8 bases from J; junction bases left unmatched: 6. The germline CDR1 and CDR2 sequences are MNHEY and SMNVEV (reference sequence). The length of the CDR3 is 15 residues. This CDR3 reads CASSLSGGAGEKLFF. CDR3 sequence (DNA): TGTGCCAGCAGTTTATCAGGGGGCGCGGGGGAAAAACTGTTTTTT.

V is TRBV24-1 and J is TRBJ1-5; 8 bases map to TRBD1. The CDR3 totals 15 residues. Trimming at V came to 4 bases and at J to 3 bases, leaving 4 bases not matched to a gene. The germline CDR1 and CDR2 sequences are KGHDR and SFDVKD. The CDR3 protein is CATSDPDRANQPQHF. The CDR3 nucleotides read TGTGCCACCAGTGACCCGGACAGGGCCAATCAGCCCCAGCATTTT.

This clone was observed a single time. V gene TRBV6-8 combines with J gene TRBJ2-7; TRBD2 matches at 7 bases. Trimming removed 0 bases from V and 0 bases from J; junction bases left unmatched: 11. Germline CDR1 MNHGY, CDR2 SAAAGT. The CDR3 length is 18 residues. The DNA for the CDR3 is TGTGCCAGCAGTTACTCGAAGATTCAGCGGGGTAGCTCCTACGAGCAGTACTTC. This codes for CASSYSKIQRGSSYEQYF.

This clone was observed a few times. The rearrangement uses TRBV6-1 and TRBJ2-2, with a weak D call TRBD1 (6 bases). The germline CDR1 and CDR2 sequences are MNHNS and SASEGT. CDR3 size: 15 residues. The germline V and J ends were trimmed by 0 bases and 1 base, with 6 bases remaining between them. CDR3 residues: CASSEATGNTGELFF. Here the CDR3 DNA reads TGTGCCAGCAGTGAAGCGACAGGGAACACCGGGGAGCTGTTTTTT.

The chain couples TRBV2 to TRBJ2-7, with D maybe TRBD2 (6 bases). V gave up 2 bases and J gave up 2 bases, with 13 bases separating them. In germline, CDR1 is SNHLY, CDR2 FYNNEI. CDR3 length: 15 amino acids. CDR3 coding DNA: TGTGCCAGCAGTGAATTCGGGGGAAACACCTACGAGCAGTACTTC. It specifies CASSEFGGNTYEQYF.

This clone was seen more than once but under ten times. CDR3 nucleotide sequence: TGTGCCAGCAGTTATCAGGCGTCCTCTGGAAACACCATATATTTT. It encodes CASSYQASSGNTIYF. The chain uses TRBV6-6 and TRBJ1-3; D remains unclear. Germline V CDR1 and CDR2: MNHNY, SVGAGI (reference sequence). The CDR3 has 15 residues. V was shortened by 3 bases and J by 0 bases, with 9 bases between the two germline ends.

This chain connects TRBV28 to TRBJ1-5, with a tentative D call TRBD1 (6 bases). The ends were cut back, 5 bases at V and 6 bases at J, with 17 bases in the middle. The CDR3 spans 15 residues. Germline CDR1 reads MDHEN; CDR2 reads SYDVKM. In DNA form, the CDR3 reads TGTGCCAGCAGTCCCCGGTGGGAGGGGGTTCAGCCCCAGCATTTT. Protein product: CASSPRWEGVQPQHF.

The chain recombines TRBV27 with TRBJ1-2; 9 bases agree with TRBD1. V dropped 6 bases and J dropped 8; count of bases not matched to a gene: 7. CDR1 and CDR2 (germline): MNHEY, SMNVEV (reference sequence). This CDR3 has 13 residues. CDR3 nucleotides: TGTGCCAGCAGAAGGACGGGACAGGGAGGCTACACCTTC. This codes for CASRRTGQGGYTF.

The V and J genes are TRBV5-1 and TRBJ2-7; the match to TRBD2 covers 9 bases. The germline V gene has CDR1 SGHRS and CDR2 YFSETQ. The CDR3 length is 16 residues. The junction had 15 bases not matched to a gene; V was cut back by 5 bases and J by 6 bases. The CDR3 region is CASRLLAGNYPGEQYF. CDR3 in DNA: TGCGCCAGCAGGCTGCTAGCGGGAAATTATCCAGGCGAGCAGTACTTC.

The chain has TRBV5-1 and TRBJ2-7; 8 positions match TRBD1. The V segment lost 4 bases and the J segment 0 bases; nucleotides outside the gene matches: 6. CDR3 length: 15 amino acids. Germline CDR1 is SGHRS and CDR2 is YFSETQ. The CDR3 sequence is CASSHGTGGSYEQYF. The CDR3 DNA follows: TGCGCCAGCAGCCACGGGACAGGAGGCTCCTACGAGCAGTACTTC.

The genes are TRBV4-3 and TRBJ2-7; 7 positions match TRBD2. The CDR3 consists of 18 residues. CDR1 is LGHNA, CDR2 YSLEER, per germline. V shed 4 bases, J shed 1 base, and the junction held 16 bases outside the gene matches. CDR3 amino acids: CASSPEVGAGPGSYEQYF. CDR3 DNA sequence: TGCGCCAGCAGCCCCGAAGTGGGAGCGGGGCCTGGGTCCTACGAGCAGTACTTC.

J is TRBJ1-2 and V is TRBV11-2; D remains unclear. CDR1 and CDR2 (germline): SGHAT, FQNNGV. V was shortened by 1 base and J by 3 bases, with 15 bases between the two germline ends. The CDR3 has 16 residues. This CDR3 is CASSLGAGFVYYGYTF. CDR3 DNA: TGTGCCAGCAGCTTAGGGGCGGGTTTTGTCTACTATGGCTACACCTTC.

The chain employs TRBV19 and TRBJ2-3; 10 positions match TRBD1. CDR1 and CDR2 from the germline V gene are LNHDA and SQIVND (reference sequence). CDR3 length: 19 residues. J was trimmed by 0 bases and V by 10 bases; bases with no gene match: 19. This CDR3 is CATTVPGQGIPLSTDTQYF. CDR3 sequence (DNA): TGTGCCACCACCGTTCCGGGACAGGGGATTCCTCTTAGCACAGATACGCAGTATTTT.

V and J are TRBV6-6 and TRBJ1-6; 7 bases align to TRBD1. The ends lost 5 bases at V and 11 bases at J; junction bases unmatched: 9. The CDR3 extends over 14 amino acids. CDR1 is MNHNY and CDR2 is SVGAGI in the germline V gene (reference sequence). Here the CDR3 DNA reads TGTGCCAGCAGTGAGGGGGCCCTTAGGGCACCCCTCCACTTT. Its translation: CASSEGALRAPLHF.

The chain uses TRBV2 and TRBJ1-6, with 9 nucleotides matching TRBD1. The CDR3 spans 16 residues. The germline gives CDR1 SNHLY, CDR2 FYNNEI. Trimming took 4 bases from V and 9 from J; bases not matched to a gene: 10. CDR3 DNA: TGTGCCAGCAGTGCAGTAACCGGGACAGGGAGTTCACCCCTCCACTTT. It is translated as CASSAVTGTGSSPLHF.

This clone was picked up a small number of times. J is TRBJ2-7 and V is TRBV4-3; no clear D. The CDR3 runs 15 residues. CDR1 is LGHNA, CDR2 YSLEER, per germline. V shed 0 bases and J shed 0 bases, with 9 bases lying between them. CDR3 in amino acids: CASSQDATGSYEQYF. The CDR3 DNA follows: TGCGCCAGCAGCCAAGATGCGACGGGCTCCTACGAGCAGTACTTC.

The chain joins TRBV28 to TRBJ2-2, with 13 bases matching TRBD2. CDR1 MDHEN and CDR2 SYDVKM come from the germline V gene. The CDR3 spans 18 residues. V lost 4 bases, J lost 4 bases, and 9 bases stayed unmatched. The CDR3 reads CASSYPGLAGRGTGELFF. In DNA, the CDR3 is TGTGCCAGCAGTTACCCGGGACTAGCGGGACGTGGCACCGGGGAGCTGTTTTTT.

The CDR3 loop reads CASSLAEGAWDIQYF. CDR3 DNA sequence: TGCGCCAGCAGCTTGGCCGAGGGGGCGTGGGACATTCAGTACTTC. The chain links TRBV5-1 to TRBJ2-4; 7 nucleotides align to TRBD1. J gave up 8 bases and V 0 bases, and 8 bases lay outside the gene matches. The CDR3 contains 15 residues. Germline V gene lookup returns CDR1 SGHRS and CDR2 YFSETQ.

The chain recombines TRBV6-1 with TRBJ2-7; 10 nucleotides agree with TRBD1. This CDR3 is built from 15 residues. Germline V gene sequence: CDR1 MNHNS, CDR2 SASEGT. V lost 3 bases to trimming and J lost 3 bases; unmatched junction nucleotides: 5. The CDR3 sequence: CASSDRGQGRYEQYF. The DNA of the CDR3 is TGTGCCAGCAGTGATAGGGGACAGGGGCGCTACGAGCAGTACTTC.

The CDR3 nucleotides are TGTGCCAGTAGTTATCGGGGCACAGATACGCAGTATTTT. Protein product: CASSYRGTDTQYF. The chain couples TRBV19 to TRBJ2-3; no reliable D call. V lost 5 bases and J 1 base, leaving 7 bases between the germline ends. The germline gives CDR1 LNHDA, CDR2 SQIVND (reference sequence). The CDR3 sequence is 13 residues long.

The genes are TRBV28 and TRBJ1-3, with D possibly being TRBD1 (6 bases). Trimming removed 5 bases at V and 3 bases at J, with 11 bases between. Germline values: CDR1 MDHEN, CDR2 SYDVKM. The CDR3 length is 14 residues. The CDR3 reads CASSPGQYGNTIYF. The CDR3 bases are TGTGCCAGCAGTCCCGGACAGTATGGAAACACCATATATTTT.

J is TRBJ2-1 and V is TRBV11-3, with 7 positions matching TRBD1. Unmatched junction bases numbered 9, after V lost 4 bases and J lost 6 bases. CDR1 is SGHNT and CDR2 is YENEEA in the germline V gene. This CDR3 has 15 amino acids. DNA for the CDR3: TGTGCCAGCAGCTCCCGGACAGGAGCCCTCAATGAGCAGTTCTTC. Its translation is CASSSRTGALNEQFF.

The chain carries TRBV28 and TRBJ1-4; the match to TRBD1 covers 11 bases. The CDR3 is made up of 13 amino acids. Losses at the gene ends were 6 bases for V and 14 bases for J; bases not matched to a gene: 8. CDR1 is MDHEN and CDR2 is SYDVKM in the germline V gene. CDR3 sequence: CASRLGQGVRLFF. The CDR3 DNA is TGTGCCAGCAGACTGGGACAGGGGGTTAGGCTGTTTTTT. The full variable domain, with the rest looked up from reference TRBV28 and TRBJ1-4, is DVKVTQSSRYLVKRTGEKVFLECVQDMDHENMFWYRQDPGLGLRLIYFSYDVKMKEKGDIPEGYSVSREKKERFSLILESASTNQTSMYLCASRLGQGVRLFFGSGTQLSVL.

As regards this clone: Other DNA sequences from this sample encode an identical CDR3 as well. The chain uses TRBV24-1 and TRBJ1-5; TRBD1 is a possible D gene (5 bases). The CDR3 spans 13 residues. Trimming pared 10 bases from V and 0 bases from J, leaving 9 bases between. Germline CDR1 reads KGHDR; CDR2 reads SFDVKD. The CDR3 DNA sequence: TGTGCCACTCAGGGTTATAGCAATCAGCCCCAGCATTTT. Its protein is CATQGYSNQPQHF.